This T cell receptor (beta chain) was sequenced in a study of blood T cell repertoires in COVID-19. Study processing details: Reference gene primer amplification in the assay estimated nucleated cell counts. TCRdb's table, derived via immunoSEQ multiplex PCR, lists solely in-frame clones and lacks some. That table furnishes V, J and clone size, whereas the DNA furnished D and trimming. The profile covers some 240,000 clones, with 92% appearing a single time and 0.7% to 0.85% taken by the ten largest. Germline CDR1 reads SGDLS; CDR2 reads YYNGEE. This CDR3 region has 16 residues. Trimming cost V 4 bases and J 3 bases; bases outside gene matches: 5.

This receptor was obtained from a man in his sixties with COVID-19, enrolled during active disease. The rearrangement joins TRBV9 to TRBJ2-1, with 12 bases matching TRBD2. Sequenced material: peripheral blood. This chain's CDR3 is CASSSLAGGGYNEQFF. CDR3 coding DNA: TGTGCCAGCAGCTCCCTAGCGGGAGGGGGCTACAATGAGCAGTTCTTC.